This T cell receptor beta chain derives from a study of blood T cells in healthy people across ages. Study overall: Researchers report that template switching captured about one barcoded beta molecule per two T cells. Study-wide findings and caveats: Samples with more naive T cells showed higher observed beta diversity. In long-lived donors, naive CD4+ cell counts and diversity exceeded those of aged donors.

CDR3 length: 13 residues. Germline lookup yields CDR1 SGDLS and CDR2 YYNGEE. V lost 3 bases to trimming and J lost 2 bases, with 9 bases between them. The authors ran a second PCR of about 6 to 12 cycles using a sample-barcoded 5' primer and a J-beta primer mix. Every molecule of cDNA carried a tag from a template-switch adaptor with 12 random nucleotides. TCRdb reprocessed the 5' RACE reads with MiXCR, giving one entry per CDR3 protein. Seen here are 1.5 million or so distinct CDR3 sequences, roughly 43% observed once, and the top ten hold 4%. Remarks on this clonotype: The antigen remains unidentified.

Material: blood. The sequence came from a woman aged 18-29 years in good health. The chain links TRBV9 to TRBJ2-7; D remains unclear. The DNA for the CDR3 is TGTGCCAGCAGCGCCCATGGAACCTACGAGCAGTACTTC. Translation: CASSAHGTYEQYF.